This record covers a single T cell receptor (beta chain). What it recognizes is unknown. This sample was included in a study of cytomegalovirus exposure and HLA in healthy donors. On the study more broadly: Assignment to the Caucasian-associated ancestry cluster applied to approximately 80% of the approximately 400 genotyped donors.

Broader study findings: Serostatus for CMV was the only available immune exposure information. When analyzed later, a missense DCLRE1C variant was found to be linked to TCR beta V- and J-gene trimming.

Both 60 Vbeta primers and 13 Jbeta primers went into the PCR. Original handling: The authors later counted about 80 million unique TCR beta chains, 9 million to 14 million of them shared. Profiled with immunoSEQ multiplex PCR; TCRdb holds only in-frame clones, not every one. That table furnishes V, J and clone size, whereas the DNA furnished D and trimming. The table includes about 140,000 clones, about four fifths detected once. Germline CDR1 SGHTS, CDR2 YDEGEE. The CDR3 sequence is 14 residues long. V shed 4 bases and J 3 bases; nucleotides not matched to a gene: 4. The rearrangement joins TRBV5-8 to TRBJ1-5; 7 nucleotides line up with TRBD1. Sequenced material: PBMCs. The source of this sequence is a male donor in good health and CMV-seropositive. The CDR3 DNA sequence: TGTGCCAGCAGCCAGGGACAGTACAATCAGCCCCAGCATTTT. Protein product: CASSQGQYNQPQHF.